This T cell receptor beta chain was obtained from a study of blood T cell repertoires in COVID-19. Study in general: The United States, Italy and Spain provided the acute and convalescent COVID-19 samples. PBMCs, B-cell-depleted T cells, or T cells provided the cDNA or gDNA that made up the material.

In the original analysis: Amplification with reference gene primers provided the estimates of nucleated cell counts. Sequencing used immunoSEQ multiplex PCR; TCRdb keeps in-frame clones, though not all of them. For V, J and clone size, that table is used; D and trimming come from the DNA. The data show roughly 120,000 clones, around 85% seen once. Germline V lookup: CDR1 MNHEY, CDR2 SVGEGT. This CDR3 is 14 amino acids long. J lost 4 bases, V lost 2 bases, and 4 bases had no gene match. In its sample, this clone was seen once. This chain joins TRBV6-2 or TRBV6-3 and TRBJ1-1; 7 nucleotides line up with TRBD1. Sequenced input: peripheral blood. The sequence was obtained from a man aged 45-65 years with acute or convalescent COVID-19. This chain's CDR3 is CASSYLRQGTEAFF. CDR3 DNA: TGTGCCAGCAGTTACCTTCGACAGGGCACTGAAGCTTTCTTT.